This T cell receptor beta chain was captured in a study of cytomegalovirus exposure and HLA in healthy donors. Trimming pared 2 bases from V and 5 bases from J, leaving 20 bases between. The CDR3 consists of 16 residues. CDR1 SGHNT and CDR2 YYREEE come from the germline V gene (reference sequence). This clone was recorded a few times. Its antigen remains unknown. The PCR employed 60 Vbeta primers together with 13 Jbeta primers. Generated by immunoSEQ multiplex PCR, the TCRdb table keeps only in-frame clones and is missing some. The sample records around 140,000 clones, approximately 77% being singletons. Study-wide findings and caveats: Association of a missense DCLRE1C variant with TCR beta V- and J-gene trimming was reported in a later analysis. The study found most TCR sequences rare, yet found some public TCRs in many donors.

The source is a woman between 35 and 50 years old in good health and CMV-seronegative. Sequenced sample: PBMCs. The genes are TRBV5-4 and TRBJ2-7; possible D gene TRBD2, 5 bases. The DNA of the CDR3 is TGTGCCAGCAGCTTATCATCCGGGATATTGACCCACGAGCAGTACTTC. This gives the protein CASSLSSGILTHEQYF.